The present TCR beta chain was sequenced within a study of Graves' ophthalmopathy and Graves' hyperthyroidism. RNA transcripts were the source from which TCR beta CDR3 regions were amplified. HTBI primers were employed in first-round RT-PCR, then a second-round multiplex PCR followed. In TCRdb, the multiplex PCR reads were re-called with MiXCR into one record per CDR3 protein. The sample gives approximately 160,000 distinct CDR3 sequences, 35% to 50% of which show up once; roughly 9% is in the top ten. V trimming: 6 bases; J trimming: 4 bases; junction bases outside the gene matches: 10. Per the germline V gene, CDR1 is SNHLY and CDR2 is FYNNEI. The CDR3 is made up of 15 amino acids. The PBMCs used were ones drawn from over 9.5 ml of fresh peripheral blood.

This chain joins TRBV2 and TRBJ2-5; TRBD2 matches at 8 bases. The sample comprised peripheral blood. The receptor comes from a man aged 25 to 40 with Graves' ophthalmopathy. The CDR3 reads CASSAEAGGGETQYF. As DNA, the CDR3 is TGTGCCAGCAGCGCAGAGGCGGGGGGAGGAGAGACCCAGTACTTC. The complete variable domain, with remaining parts taken from reference TRBV2 and TRBJ2-5, reads EPEVTQTPSHQVTQMGQEVILRCVPISNHLYFYWYRQILGQKVEFLVSFYNNEISEKSEIFDDQFSVERPDGSNFTLKIRSTKLEDSAMYFCASSAEAGGGETQYFGPGTRLLVL.